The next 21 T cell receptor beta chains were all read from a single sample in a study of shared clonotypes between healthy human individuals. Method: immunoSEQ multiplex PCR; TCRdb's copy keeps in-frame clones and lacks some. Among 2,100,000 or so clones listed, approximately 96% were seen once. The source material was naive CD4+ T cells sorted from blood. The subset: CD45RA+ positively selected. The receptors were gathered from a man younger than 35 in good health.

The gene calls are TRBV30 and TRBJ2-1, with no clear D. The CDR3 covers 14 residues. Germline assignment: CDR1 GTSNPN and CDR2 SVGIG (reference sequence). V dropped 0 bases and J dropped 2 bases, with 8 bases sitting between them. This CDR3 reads CAWSVFGAYNEQFF. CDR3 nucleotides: TGTGCCTGGAGTGTATTTGGGGCCTACAATGAGCAGTTCTTC.

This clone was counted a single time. CDR3 protein: CASSLFSGASTWQFF. The CDR3, as DNA: TGTGCCAGCAGCTTATTTTCGGGGGCGTCTACATGGCAGTTCTTC. This rearrangement joins TRBV7-3 to TRBJ2-1; D may match TRBD1 or TRBD2 (6 bases each). This CDR3 comprises 15 residues. With 2 bases removed from V and 12 bases from J, the gap between germline ends came to 20 bases. Germline CDR1 is SGHTA and CDR2 is FQGTGA.

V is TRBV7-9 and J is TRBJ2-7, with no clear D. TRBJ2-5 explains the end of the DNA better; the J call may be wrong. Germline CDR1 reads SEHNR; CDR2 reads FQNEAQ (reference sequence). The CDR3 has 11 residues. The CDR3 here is CASSLEGTQYF. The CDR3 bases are TGTGCCAGCAGCTTAGAGGGGACCCAGTACTTC.

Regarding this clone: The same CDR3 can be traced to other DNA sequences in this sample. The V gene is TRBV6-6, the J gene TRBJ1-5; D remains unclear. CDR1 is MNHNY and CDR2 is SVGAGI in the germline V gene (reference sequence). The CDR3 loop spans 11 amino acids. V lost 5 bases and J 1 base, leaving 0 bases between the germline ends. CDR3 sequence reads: CASSSNQPQHF. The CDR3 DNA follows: TGTGCCAGCAGTAGCAATCAGCCCCAGCATTTT.

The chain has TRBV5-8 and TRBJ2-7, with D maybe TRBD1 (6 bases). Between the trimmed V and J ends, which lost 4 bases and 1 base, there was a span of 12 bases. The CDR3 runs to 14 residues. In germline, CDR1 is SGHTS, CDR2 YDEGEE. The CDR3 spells CASSPEGGSYEQYF. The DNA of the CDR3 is TGTGCCAGCAGCCCGGAAGGGGGATCCTACGAGCAGTACTTC.

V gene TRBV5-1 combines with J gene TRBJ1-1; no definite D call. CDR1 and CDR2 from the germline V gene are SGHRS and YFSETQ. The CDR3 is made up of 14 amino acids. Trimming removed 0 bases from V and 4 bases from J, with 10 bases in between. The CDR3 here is CASSLGTYSTEAFF. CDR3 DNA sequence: TGCGCCAGCAGCTTGGGGACCTATAGCACTGAAGCTTTCTTT.

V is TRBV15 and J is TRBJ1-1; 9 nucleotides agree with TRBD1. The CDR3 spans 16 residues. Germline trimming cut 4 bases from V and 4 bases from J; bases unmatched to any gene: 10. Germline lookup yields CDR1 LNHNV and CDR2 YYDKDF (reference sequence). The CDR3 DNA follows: TGTGCCACCAGCAATCCGGGACAGGGTGCCGGCACTGAAGCTTTCTTT. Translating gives CATSNPGQGAGTEAFF.

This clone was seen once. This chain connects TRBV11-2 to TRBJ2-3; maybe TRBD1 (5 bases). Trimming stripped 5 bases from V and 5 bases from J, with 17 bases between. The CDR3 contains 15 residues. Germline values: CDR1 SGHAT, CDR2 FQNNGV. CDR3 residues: CASSLRGNGVDTQYF. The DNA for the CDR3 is TGTGCCAGCAGCCTTAGGGGTAATGGGGTAGATACGCAGTATTTT.

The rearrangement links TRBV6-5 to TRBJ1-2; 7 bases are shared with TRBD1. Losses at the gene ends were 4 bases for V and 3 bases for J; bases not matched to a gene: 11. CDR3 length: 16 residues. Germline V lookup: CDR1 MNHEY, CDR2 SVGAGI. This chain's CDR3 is CASSSVSGQMDYGYTF. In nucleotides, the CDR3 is TGTGCCAGCAGTTCAGTCTCGGGACAGATGGACTATGGCTACACCTTC.

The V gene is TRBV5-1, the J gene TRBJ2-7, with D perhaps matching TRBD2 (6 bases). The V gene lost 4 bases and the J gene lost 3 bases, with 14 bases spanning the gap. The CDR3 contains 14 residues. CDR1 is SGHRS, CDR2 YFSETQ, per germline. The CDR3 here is CASSLSGSLYEQYF. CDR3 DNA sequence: TGCGCCAGCAGCCTATCCGGGAGTCTCTACGAGCAGTACTTC.

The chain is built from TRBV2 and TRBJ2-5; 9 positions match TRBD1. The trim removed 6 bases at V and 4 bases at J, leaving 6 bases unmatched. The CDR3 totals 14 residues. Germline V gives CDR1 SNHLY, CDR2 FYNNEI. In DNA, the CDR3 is TGTGCCAGCAGCCTCGACAGGGGGGTAGAGACCCAGTACTTC. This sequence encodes CASSLDRGVETQYF.

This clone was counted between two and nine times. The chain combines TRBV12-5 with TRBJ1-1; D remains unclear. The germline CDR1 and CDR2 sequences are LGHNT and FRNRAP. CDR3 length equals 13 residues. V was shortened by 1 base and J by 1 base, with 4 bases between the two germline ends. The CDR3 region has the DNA TGTGCTAGTGGTTTGGACAGGAACACTGAAGCTTTCTTT. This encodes CASGLDRNTEAFF.

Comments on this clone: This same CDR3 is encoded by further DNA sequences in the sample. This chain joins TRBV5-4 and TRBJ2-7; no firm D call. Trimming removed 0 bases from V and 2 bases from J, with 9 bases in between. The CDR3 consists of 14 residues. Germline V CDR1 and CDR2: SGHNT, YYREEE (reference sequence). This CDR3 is CASSLAGGTYEQYF. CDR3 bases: TGTGCCAGCAGCTTGGCAGGTGGAACCTACGAGCAGTACTTC.

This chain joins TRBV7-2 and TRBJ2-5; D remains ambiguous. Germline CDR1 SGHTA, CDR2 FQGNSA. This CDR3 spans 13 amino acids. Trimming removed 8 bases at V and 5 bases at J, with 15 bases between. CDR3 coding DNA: TGTGCCAGCGGCCGACTTGGGTTGGAGACCCAGTACTTC. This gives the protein CASGRLGLETQYF.

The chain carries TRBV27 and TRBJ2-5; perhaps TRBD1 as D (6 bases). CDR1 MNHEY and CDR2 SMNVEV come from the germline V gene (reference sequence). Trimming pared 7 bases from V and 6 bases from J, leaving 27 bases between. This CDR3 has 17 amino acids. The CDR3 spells CASKQGGDEVRTKTQYF. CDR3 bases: TGTGCCAGCAAACAAGGGGGAGACGAGGTCAGGACGAAGACCCAGTACTTC.

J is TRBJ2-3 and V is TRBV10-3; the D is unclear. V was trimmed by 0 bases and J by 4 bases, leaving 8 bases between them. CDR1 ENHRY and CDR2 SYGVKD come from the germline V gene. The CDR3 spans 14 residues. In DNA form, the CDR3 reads TGTGCCATCAGTGAGTCGTATGGGCCAGATACGCAGTATTTT. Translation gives CAISESYGPDTQYF.

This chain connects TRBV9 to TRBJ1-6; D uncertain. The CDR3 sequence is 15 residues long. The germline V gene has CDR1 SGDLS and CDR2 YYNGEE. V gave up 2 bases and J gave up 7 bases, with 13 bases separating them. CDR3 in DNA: TGTGCCAGCAGCGTTTTGGATGAACCGAATTCACCCCTCCACTTT. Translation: CASSVLDEPNSPLHF.

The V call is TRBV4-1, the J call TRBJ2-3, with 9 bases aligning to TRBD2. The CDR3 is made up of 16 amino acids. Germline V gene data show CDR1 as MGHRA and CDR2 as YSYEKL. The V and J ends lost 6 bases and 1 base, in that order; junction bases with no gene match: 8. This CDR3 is CASSLRGGGGTDTQYF. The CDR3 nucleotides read TGCGCCAGCAGTCTGCGGGGGGGCGGGGGCACAGATACGCAGTATTTT.

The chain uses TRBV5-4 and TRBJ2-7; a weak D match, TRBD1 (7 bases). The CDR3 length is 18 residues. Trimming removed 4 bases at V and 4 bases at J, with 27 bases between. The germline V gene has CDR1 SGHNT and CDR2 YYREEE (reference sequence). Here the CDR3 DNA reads TGTGCCAGCAGCACCCGACAGGGTGCAAAGGAGGGGACTTACGAGCAGTACTTC. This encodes CASSTRQGAKEGTYEQYF. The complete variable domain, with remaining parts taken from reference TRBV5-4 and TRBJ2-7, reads ETGVTQSPTHLIKTRGQQVTLRCSSQSGHNTVSWYQQALGQGPQFIFQYYREEENGRGNFPPRFSGLQFPNYSSELNVNALELDDSALYLCASSTRQGAKEGTYEQYFGPGTRLTVT.

This CDR3 is CASSSSDRVEEKLFF. CDR3 bases: TGTGCCAGTAGCAGCTCGGACAGGGTCGAAGAAAAACTGTTTTTT. J is TRBJ1-4 and V is TRBV19; 8 bases agree with TRBD1. This CDR3 is built from 15 residues. The V segment lost 6 bases and the J segment 8 bases; nucleotides outside the gene matches: 11. Per the germline V gene, CDR1 is LNHDA and CDR2 is SQIVND (reference sequence). Variable domain in full (rest from reference TRBV19 and TRBJ1-4): DGGITQSPKYLFRKEGQNVTLSCEQNLNHDAMYWYRQDPGQGLRLIYYSQIVNDFQKGDIAEGYSVSREKKESFPLTVTSAQKNPTAFYLCASSSSDRVEEKLFFGSGTQLSVL.

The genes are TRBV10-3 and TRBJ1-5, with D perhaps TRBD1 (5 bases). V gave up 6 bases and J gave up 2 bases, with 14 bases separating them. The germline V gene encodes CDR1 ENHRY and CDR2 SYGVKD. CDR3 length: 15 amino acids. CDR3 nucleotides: TGTGCCATCAGCGGGAGGGACGGGGGCAATCAGCCCCAGCATTTT. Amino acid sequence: CAISGRDGGNQPQHF.